The 25 T cell receptor beta chains given below trace back to one sample, sequenced in a study of blood T cell repertoires in COVID-19. Assay: immunoSEQ multiplex PCR; the TCRdb copy retains only in-frame clones and omits some. This table has under 70,000 clones, around four fifths appearing once. Source material: peripheral blood. These receptors were collected from a woman between 70 and 85 years old with acute or convalescent COVID-19.

The CDR3 DNA reads TGTGCCACCAGTGACGATTCGGGGCCCGGGACTAGCGGCTACGAGCAGTACGTC. Its translation: CATSDDSGPGTSGYEQYV. This chain connects TRBV24-1 to TRBJ2-7, with TRBD2 matching over 11 bases. Germline assignment: CDR1 KGHDR and CDR2 SFDVKD. The ends lost 4 bases at V and 3 bases at J; junction bases unmatched: 13. The CDR3 spans 18 residues.

The table lists this clone with many counts. The V gene is TRBV2, the J gene TRBJ1-1, with unresolved D. V dropped 6 bases and J dropped 2 bases, with 16 bases sitting between them. This CDR3 is 15 amino acids long. The germline gives CDR1 SNHLY, CDR2 FYNNEI. The CDR3 region is CASSWQVGANTEAFF. The CDR3 nucleotides are TGTGCCAGCAGCTGGCAGGTCGGTGCCAACACTGAAGCTTTCTTT.

The chain combines TRBV30 with TRBJ2-4, with 7 bases lining up with TRBD1. V was pared by 2 bases and J by 11 bases, with 9 bases of the junction left unmatched. Germline V CDR1 and CDR2: GTSNPN, SVGIG (reference sequence). This CDR3 has 13 residues. The CDR3 region has the DNA TGTGCCTGGAGTACCACAGGGGCAGAAGTTCAGTACTTC. Protein sequence: CAWSTTGAEVQYF.

This chain connects TRBV7-6 to TRBJ2-1, with D tentatively TRBD2 (6 bases). Germline CDR1 reads SGHVS; CDR2 reads FNYEAQ. The V end was cut by 0 bases, the J end by 7 bases, with 13 bases between. This CDR3 is 15 amino acids long. The CDR3 DNA is TGTGCCAGCAGCTTAGCCGGGGCGGGGTGGAATGAGCAGTTCTTC. Its protein is CASSLAGAGWNEQFF.

J is TRBJ2-2 and V is TRBV19; 10 bases agree with TRBD1. CDR1 and CDR2 from the germline V gene are LNHDA and SQIVND (reference sequence). The length of the CDR3 is 14 residues. V lost 7 bases and J lost 6; bases outside the gene matches: 5. Here the CDR3 DNA reads TGTGCCAGTAAGGGACAGGGGTTTGCCGGGGAGCTGTTTTTT. It translates to CASKGQGFAGELFF.

The rearrangement joins TRBV5-4 to TRBJ1-5, with 7 bases that match TRBD1. The CDR3 contains 15 residues. Looked up from germline, CDR1 is SGHNT and CDR2 is YYREEE (reference sequence). V shed 0 bases and J 6 bases; nucleotides not matched to a gene: 6. CDR3 in amino acids: CASSLDRGRGQPQHF. The CDR3 nucleotides are TGTGCCAGCAGCTTGGACAGGGGAAGGGGTCAGCCCCAGCATTTT.

The rearrangement uses TRBV24-1 and TRBJ2-2; 11 bases line up with TRBD1. The CDR3 is 16 amino acids. The V and J ends lost 5 bases and 6 bases, in that order; junction bases with no gene match: 7. Germline CDR1 KGHDR, CDR2 SFDVKD. CDR3 protein: CATSGAGQGVPGELFF. In DNA, the CDR3 is TGTGCCACCAGTGGCGCGGGACAGGGGGTTCCCGGGGAGCTGTTTTTT.

The J gene is TRBJ1-2, the V gene TRBV24-1; no firm D call. Germline V gives CDR1 KGHDR, CDR2 SFDVKD. This CDR3 has 13 residues. The V end was cut by 7 bases, the J end by 2 bases, with 10 bases between. The CDR3 loop reads CATRGSQNYGYTF. The DNA for the CDR3 is TGTGCCACCAGGGGGAGTCAAAACTATGGCTACACCTTC.

The chain employs TRBV18 and TRBJ1-1; possibly TRBD1 for D (5 bases). The CDR3 spans 14 residues. With 3 bases removed from V and 6 bases from J, the gap between germline ends came to 14 bases. Germline V CDR1 and CDR2: KGHSH, LQKENI. DNA of the CDR3: TGTGCCAGCTCACCTCGCGGGGGTTGGGCTGAAGCTTTCTTT. Translation gives CASSPRGGWAEAFF.

J is TRBJ2-5 and V is TRBV7-3; TRBD2 matches 10 bases. The CDR3 has 15 amino acids. Germline trimming cut 1 base from V and 5 bases from J; bases unmatched to any gene: 4. Germline V gives CDR1 SGHTA, CDR2 FQGTGA. The CDR3 sequence: CASSLKAGGRETQYF. The CDR3 coding sequence is TGTGCCAGCAGCTTAAAAGCGGGGGGGCGCGAGACCCAGTACTTC.

The chain joins TRBV3-1 (or the pseudogene TRBV3-2) to TRBJ1-2; the D gene is possibly TRBD1 (5 bases). The CDR3 runs to 13 residues. V dropped 4 bases and J dropped 8 bases, with 14 bases sitting between them. Germline CDR1 and CDR2: LGHDT and YNNKEL (reference sequence). The CDR3: CASSLSQGAGYTF. DNA of the CDR3: TGTGCCAGCAGCCTATCCCAGGGTGCCGGCTACACCTTC.

The J gene is TRBJ2-5, the V gene TRBV5-1, with 9 bases identical to TRBD2. CDR1 is SGHRS and CDR2 is YFSETQ in the germline V gene. The CDR3 spans 16 residues. V shed 1 base and J 7 bases; nucleotides not matched to a gene: 11. The CDR3, as DNA: TGCGCCAGCAGCTTGTCTCGCCGCGGGGGGGCCGGGACCCAGTACTTC. It is translated as CASSLSRRGGAGTQYF.

The chain uses TRBV4-2 and TRBJ1-2; D possibly corresponds to TRBD1 (6 bases). Germline V gene lookup returns CDR1 LGHNA and CDR2 YNFKEQ. The CDR3 is 14 amino acids. Trimming stripped 0 bases from V and 8 bases from J, with 13 bases between. This CDR3 reads CASSQDGGPYGYTF. The CDR3 DNA sequence: TGTGCCAGCAGCCAAGACGGGGGGCCCTACGGCTACACCTTC.

This chain connects TRBV7-6 to TRBJ1-4; TRBD1 aligns across 10 bases. Germline lookup yields CDR1 SGHVS and CDR2 FNYEAQ. The CDR3 has 16 amino acids. After removal of 1 base from V and 2 bases from J, the junction contained 1 base not matched to a gene. The CDR3 nucleotides read TGTGCCAGCAGCTTAGGGACAGGGGGTACTAATGAAAAACTGTTTTTT. Translation gives CASSLGTGGTNEKLFF.

J is TRBJ1-2 and V is TRBV6-5; D uncertain. CDR3 length: 11 amino acids. The germline CDR1 and CDR2 sequences are MNHEY and SVGAGI. V was shortened by 6 bases and J by 8 bases, with 10 bases between the two germline ends. CDR3 loop: CASSPTRGYTF. CDR3 nucleotide sequence: TGTGCCAGCAGCCCCACGAGAGGCTACACCTTC.

The chain uses TRBV6-6 and TRBJ1-2; possible D gene TRBD1, 6 bases. The CDR3 is 13 residues long. Trimming removed 6 bases from V and 6 bases from J, with 14 bases in between. The germline CDR1 and CDR2 sequences are MNHNY and SVGAGI (reference sequence). CDR3: CASSRSRDNGYTF. The CDR3 nucleotides read TGTGCCAGCAGCCGTTCCCGGGACAATGGCTACACCTTC.

This CDR3 reads CASRRDDYGYTF. DNA of the CDR3: TGCGCCAGCAGGAGGGATGACTATGGCTACACCTTC. The chain uses TRBV10-2 and TRBJ1-2; D gene uncertain. The V end was cut by 6 bases, the J end by 3 bases, with 8 bases between. The germline V gene has CDR1 WSHSY and CDR2 SAAADI. This CDR3 has 12 residues.

The chain is built from TRBV7-9 and TRBJ1-4, with D tentatively TRBD1 (5 bases). Trimming stripped 2 bases from V and 5 bases from J, with 12 bases between. The CDR3 runs 15 residues. Germline values: CDR1 SEHNR, CDR2 FQNEAQ (reference sequence). The CDR3 sequence is CASSLNTGPNEKLFF. The DNA of the CDR3 is TGTGCCAGCAGCTTAAATACAGGACCCAATGAAAAACTGTTTTTT.

The chain joins TRBV24-1 to TRBJ2-7, with a tentative D call TRBD1 (6 bases). Trimming cost V 3 bases and J 9 bases, with 14 bases left between them. The germline CDR1 and CDR2 sequences are KGHDR and SFDVKD. The CDR3 is 13 amino acids. The CDR3 loop is CATSDPFTGSQYF. The CDR3 DNA is TGTGCCACCAGTGATCCGTTCACAGGGTCGCAGTACTTC.

With regard to this clone: One end of the junction fails to match germline, which may point to a read error. CDR3: CASSPGRDSPHF. CDR3 DNA sequence: TGTGCCAGCTCACCAGGCAGGGACAGTCCCCACTTC. The V call is TRBV18, the J call TRBJ2-7; 7 bases are shared with TRBD1. Per germline, CDR1 KGHSH and CDR2 LQKENI. The CDR3 consists of 12 residues.

The chain joins TRBV19 to TRBJ2-5, with unresolved D. V was trimmed by 3 bases and J by 2 bases, leaving 7 bases between them. CDR1 LNHDA and CDR2 SQIVND come from the germline V gene (reference sequence). The CDR3 length is 13 residues. As DNA, the CDR3 is TGTGCCAGTAGTATGCACAGTCAAGAGACCCAGTACTTC. Its protein is CASSMHSQETQYF.

The chain has TRBV29-1 and TRBJ1-1, with 10 bases that match TRBD1. The J segment lost 1 base and the V segment lost 6 bases, leaving 14 bases of the junction unmatched. This CDR3 has 17 amino acids. CDR1 and CDR2 from the germline V gene are SQVTM and ANQGSEA. The CDR3 spells CSVRTGGDIRGNTEAFF. CDR3 sequence (DNA): TGCAGCGTCCGGACAGGGGGTGATATTCGAGGGAACACTGAAGCTTTCTTT.

The sample holds a few counts of this clone. This CDR3 is CASSLYRYGYTF. The CDR3 DNA reads as TGTGCCAGCAGTTTATATCGGTATGGCTACACCTTC. The V gene is TRBV28, the J gene TRBJ1-2, with D uncertain. V was pared by 1 base and J by 5 bases, with 5 bases between. CDR1 MDHEN and CDR2 SYDVKM come from the germline V gene. CDR3 length: 12 residues.

The V and J genes are TRBV5-1 and TRBJ1-1; D gene uncertain. Germline assignment: CDR1 SGHRS and CDR2 YFSETQ. The CDR3 length is 14 residues. The ends were cut back, 1 base at V and 2 bases at J, with 9 bases in the middle. CDR3 loop: CASSLTPSNTEAFF. Here the CDR3 DNA reads TGCGCCAGCAGCTTGACACCATCCAACACTGAAGCTTTCTTT. Looking up the rest from reference TRBV5-1 and TRBJ1-1 gives the full variable domain: KAGVTQTPRYLIKTRGQQVTLSCSPISGHRSVSWYQQTPGQGLQFLFEYFSETQRNKGNFPGRFSGRQFSNSRSEMNVSTLELGDSALYLCASSLTPSNTEAFFGQGTRLTVV.

This chain joins TRBV24-1 and TRBJ2-1; a possible D gene is TRBD1 (5 bases). The CDR3 extends over 14 amino acids. The V gene's germline CDR1 is KGHDR and CDR2 SFDVKD. V was pared by 0 bases and J by 6 bases, with 8 bases between. CDR3 DNA: TGTGCCACCAGTGATTTGTCAGGGTCCAATGAGCAGTTCTTC. Protein: CATSDLSGSNEQFF.